This TCR beta chain is from a study of blood T cell repertoires in COVID-19. Study as a whole: Sites in the United States, Italy and Spain provided acute and convalescent COVID-19 samples. T cells, B-cell-depleted T cells, or PBMCs supplied cDNA or gDNA.

Per the original data handling: Using reference gene primer amplification, nucleated cell counts were estimated. Clones were read by immunoSEQ multiplex PCR, and TCRdb kept only the in-frame ones, dropping some. V, J and clone size were drawn from that table, and D and trimming were deduced from the DNA. The sample lists approximately 180,000 clones; under 80% were seen once. This receptor was obtained from a woman between 45 and 65 years old with acute COVID-19. Source material: PBMCs or T cells enriched from blood (not recorded which).

The CDR3 nucleotides read TGTGCCAGCTCACCACCTCTCCAGGGAACTAACTATGGCTACACCTTC. Translating it yields CASSPPLQGTNYGYTF. The rearrangement links TRBV18 to TRBJ1-2; D is perhaps TRBD1 (5 bases). Germline CDR1 and CDR2: KGHSH and LQKENI. CDR3 length: 16 residues. V was shortened by 0 bases and J by 0 bases, with 11 bases between the two germline ends.